This T cell receptor beta chain was sequenced for a study of CD8+ T cells in alopecia areata. This clone has only a few counts. cDNA prepared by RNA extraction and subsequent reverse transcription served as the template for sequencing. Produced via immunoSEQ multiplex PCR; TCRdb's table is partial and in-frame only. The sample yields some 100,000 clones, roughly 46% seen once. This sample's treatment: oral pan-JAK inhibitor, 5-10 mg twice daily. The sample consisted of CD8+ T cells sorted from blood, taken at week 24, from a patient treated with tofacitinib. This sequence originates from a human donor with alopecia areata.

The CDR3 protein is CASSPGTSGRAVLFF. Here the CDR3 DNA reads TGTGCCAGCAGTCCCGGGACTAGCGGGAGGGCCGTGCTGTTCTTC. V and J are TRBV27 and TRBJ2-1; 16 nucleotides align to TRBD2. Losses at the gene ends were 5 bases for V and 15 bases for J; bases not matched to a gene: 10. Germline CDR1 and CDR2: MNHEY and SMNVEV (reference sequence). The CDR3 has 15 residues.